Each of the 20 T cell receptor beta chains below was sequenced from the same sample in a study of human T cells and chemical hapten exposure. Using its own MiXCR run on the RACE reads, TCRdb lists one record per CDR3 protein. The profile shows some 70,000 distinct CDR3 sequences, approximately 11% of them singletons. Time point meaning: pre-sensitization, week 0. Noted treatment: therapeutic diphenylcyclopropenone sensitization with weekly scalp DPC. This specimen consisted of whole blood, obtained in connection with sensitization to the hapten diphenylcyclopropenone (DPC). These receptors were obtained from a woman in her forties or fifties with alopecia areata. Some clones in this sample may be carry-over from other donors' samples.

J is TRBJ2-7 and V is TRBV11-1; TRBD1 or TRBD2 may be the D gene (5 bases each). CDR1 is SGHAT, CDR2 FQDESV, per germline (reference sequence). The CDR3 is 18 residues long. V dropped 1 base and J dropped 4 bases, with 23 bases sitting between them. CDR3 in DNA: TGTGCCAGCAGCTTAGAAGGATTAAGCTCTACAGGACTGTACGAGCAGTACTTC. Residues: CASSLEGLSSTGLYEQYF. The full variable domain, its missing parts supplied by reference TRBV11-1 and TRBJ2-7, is EAEVAQSPRYKITEKSQAVAFWCDPISGHATLYWYRQILGQGPELLVQFQDESVVDDSQLPKDRFSAERLKGVDSTLKIQPAELGDSAMYLCASSLEGLSSTGLYEQYFGPGTRLTVT.

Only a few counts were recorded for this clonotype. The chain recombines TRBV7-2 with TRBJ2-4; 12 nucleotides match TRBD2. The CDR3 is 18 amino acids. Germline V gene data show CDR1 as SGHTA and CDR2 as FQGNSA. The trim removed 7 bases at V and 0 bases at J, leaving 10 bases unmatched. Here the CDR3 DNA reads TGTGCCAGCACCCCTAGCGGGGGGGCCCCCGCAGCCAAAAACATTCAGTACTTC. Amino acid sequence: CASTPSGGAPAAKNIQYF.

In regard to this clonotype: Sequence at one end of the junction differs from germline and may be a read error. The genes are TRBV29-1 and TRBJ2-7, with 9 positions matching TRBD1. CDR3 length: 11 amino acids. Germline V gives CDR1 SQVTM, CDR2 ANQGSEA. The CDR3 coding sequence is TGCAGCGTTGGTGGGGACAGGGAGGAGAACTTC. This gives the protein CSVGGDREENF.

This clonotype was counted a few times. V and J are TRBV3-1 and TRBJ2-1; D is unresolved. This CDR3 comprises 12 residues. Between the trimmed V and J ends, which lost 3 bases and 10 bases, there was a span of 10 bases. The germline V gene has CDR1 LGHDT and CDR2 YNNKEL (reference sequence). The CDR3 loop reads CASSQVRLEQFF. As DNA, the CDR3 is TGTGCCAGCAGCCAGGTCCGGCTGGAGCAGTTCTTC.

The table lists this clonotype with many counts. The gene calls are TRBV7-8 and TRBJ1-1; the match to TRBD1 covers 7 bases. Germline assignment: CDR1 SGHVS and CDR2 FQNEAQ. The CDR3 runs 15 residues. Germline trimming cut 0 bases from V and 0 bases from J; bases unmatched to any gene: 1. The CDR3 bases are TGTGCCAGCAGCTTAGCCGGACAGGTGAACACTGAAGCTTTCTTT. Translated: CASSLAGQVNTEAFF.

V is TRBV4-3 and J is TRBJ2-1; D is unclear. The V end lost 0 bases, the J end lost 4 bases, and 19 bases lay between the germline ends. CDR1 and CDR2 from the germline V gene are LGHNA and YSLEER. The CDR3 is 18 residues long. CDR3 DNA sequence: TGCGCCAGCAGCCAAGACCCCGTTGAGACACCCTCTTACAATGAGCAGTTCTTC. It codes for CASSQDPVETPSYNEQFF.

The CDR3 loop is CSVRGSSYEQYF. The CDR3 DNA follows: TGCAGCGTCCGAGGTAGTTCCTACGAGCAGTACTTC. The rearrangement joins TRBV29-1 to TRBJ2-7; the D is unclear. The V gene's germline CDR1 is SQVTM and CDR2 ANQGSEA. This CDR3 has 12 residues. The V end lost 6 bases, the J end lost 1 base, and 10 bases lay between the germline ends.

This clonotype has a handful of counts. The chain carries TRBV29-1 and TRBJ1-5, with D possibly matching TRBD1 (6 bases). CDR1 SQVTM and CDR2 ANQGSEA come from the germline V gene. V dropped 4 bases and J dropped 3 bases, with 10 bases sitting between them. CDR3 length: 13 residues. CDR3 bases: TGCAGCGTTGGAGACAGGACCAATCAGCCCCAGCATTTT. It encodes CSVGDRTNQPQHF.

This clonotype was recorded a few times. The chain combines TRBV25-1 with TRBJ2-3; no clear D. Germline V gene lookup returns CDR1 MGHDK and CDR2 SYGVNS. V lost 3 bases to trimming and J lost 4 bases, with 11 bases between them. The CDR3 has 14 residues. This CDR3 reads CASSDGRRADTQYF. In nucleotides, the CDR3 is TGTGCCAGCAGTGACGGACGGAGAGCAGATACGCAGTATTTT. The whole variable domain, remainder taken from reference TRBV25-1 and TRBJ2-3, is EADIYQTPRYLVIGTGKKITLECSQTMGHDKMYWYQQDPGMELHLIHYSYGVNSTEKGDLSSESTVSRIRTEHFPLTLESARPSHTSQYLCASSDGRRADTQYFGPGTRLTVL.

The CDR3 region has the DNA TGTGCCAGCAGGGAACCAGGTGCCCGTTCCTACGAGCAGTACTTC. This gives the protein CASREPGARSYEQYF. V gene TRBV6-5 combines with J gene TRBJ2-7, with D uncertain. The CDR3 totals 15 residues. V lost 6 bases to trimming and J lost 1 base, with 16 bases between them. CDR1 MNHEY and CDR2 SVGAGI come from the germline V gene.

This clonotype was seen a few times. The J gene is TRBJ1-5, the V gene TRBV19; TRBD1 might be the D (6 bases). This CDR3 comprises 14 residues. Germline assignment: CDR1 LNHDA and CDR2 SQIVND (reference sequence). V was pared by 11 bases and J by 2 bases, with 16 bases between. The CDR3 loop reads CACRPGDGNQPQHF. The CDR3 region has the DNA TGTGCCTGCCGGCCAGGGGATGGCAATCAGCCCCAGCATTTT.

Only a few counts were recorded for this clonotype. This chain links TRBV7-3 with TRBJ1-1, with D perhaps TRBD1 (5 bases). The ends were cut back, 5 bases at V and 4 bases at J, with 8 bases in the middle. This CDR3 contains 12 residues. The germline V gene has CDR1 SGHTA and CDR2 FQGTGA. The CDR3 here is CASSMRGTEAFF. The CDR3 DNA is TGTGCCAGCAGCATGAGGGGCACTGAAGCTTTCTTT.

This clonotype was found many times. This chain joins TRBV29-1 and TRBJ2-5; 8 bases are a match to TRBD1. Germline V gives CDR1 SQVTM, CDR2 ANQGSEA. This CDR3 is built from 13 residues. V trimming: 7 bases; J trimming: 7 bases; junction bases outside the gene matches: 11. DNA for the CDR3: TGCAGCGCTCAGACAGGGGCCGGGAGGACCCAGTACTTC. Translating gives CSAQTGAGRTQYF.

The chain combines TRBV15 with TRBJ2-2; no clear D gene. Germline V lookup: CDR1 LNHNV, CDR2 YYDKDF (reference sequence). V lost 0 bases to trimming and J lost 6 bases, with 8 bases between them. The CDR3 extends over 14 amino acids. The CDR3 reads CATSRDDVSGELFF. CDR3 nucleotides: TGTGCCACCAGCAGAGATGACGTCTCCGGGGAGCTGTTTTTT.

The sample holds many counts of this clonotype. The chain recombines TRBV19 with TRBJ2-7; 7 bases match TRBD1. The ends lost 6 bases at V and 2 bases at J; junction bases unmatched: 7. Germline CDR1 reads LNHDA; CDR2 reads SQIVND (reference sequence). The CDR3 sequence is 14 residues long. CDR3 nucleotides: TGTGCCAGTAGCCATACAGGGGCCCCCTACGAGCAGTACTTC. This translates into CASSHTGAPYEQYF.

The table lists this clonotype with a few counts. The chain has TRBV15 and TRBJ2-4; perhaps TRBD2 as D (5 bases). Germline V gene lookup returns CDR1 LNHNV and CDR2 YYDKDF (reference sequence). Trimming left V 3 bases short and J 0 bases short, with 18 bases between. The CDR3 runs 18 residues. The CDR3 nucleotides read TGTGCCACCAGCAGCCACACCGGACTCGTCTTAGCCAAAAACATTCAGTACTTC. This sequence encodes CATSSHTGLVLAKNIQYF.

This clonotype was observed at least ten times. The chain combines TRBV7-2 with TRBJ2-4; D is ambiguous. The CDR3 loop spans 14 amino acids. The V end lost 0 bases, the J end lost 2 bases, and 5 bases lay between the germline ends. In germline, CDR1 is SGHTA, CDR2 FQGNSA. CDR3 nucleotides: TGTGCCAGCAGCTTAGCGGCCTCCAAAAACATTCAGTACTTC. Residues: CASSLAASKNIQYF.

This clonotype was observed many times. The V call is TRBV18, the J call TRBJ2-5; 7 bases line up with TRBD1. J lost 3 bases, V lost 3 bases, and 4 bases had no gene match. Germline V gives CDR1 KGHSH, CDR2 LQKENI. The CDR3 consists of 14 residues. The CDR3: CASSPVGQKETQYF. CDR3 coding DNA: TGTGCCAGCTCACCTGTGGGACAGAAAGAGACCCAGTACTTC.

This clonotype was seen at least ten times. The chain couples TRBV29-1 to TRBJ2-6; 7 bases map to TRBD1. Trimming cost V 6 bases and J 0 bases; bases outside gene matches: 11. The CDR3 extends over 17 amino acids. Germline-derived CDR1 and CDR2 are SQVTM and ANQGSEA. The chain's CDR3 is CSVHTGTVSSGANVLTF. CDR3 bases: TGCAGCGTCCATACCGGGACAGTAAGCTCTGGGGCCAACGTCCTGACTTTC.

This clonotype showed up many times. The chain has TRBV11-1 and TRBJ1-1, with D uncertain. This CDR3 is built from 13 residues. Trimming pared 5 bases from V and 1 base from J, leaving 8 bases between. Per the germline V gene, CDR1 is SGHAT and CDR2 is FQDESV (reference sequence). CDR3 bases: TGTGCCAGCAGCCCGCAGAGGAACACTGAAGCTTTCTTT. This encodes CASSPQRNTEAFF.